The 14 T cell receptor beta chains in this list originate from one sample, sequenced in a study of T-cell reconstitution after alpha-beta-depleted transplantation in children. The TCRbeta library was prepared with unique molecular identifiers. MiXCR was run by TCRdb on the PCR reads, yielding one entry per CDR3 protein. This table has some 840,000 distinct CDR3 sequences, approximately 15% appearing once. The input for sequencing was PBMCs, mostly from graft donor cells, taken 360 days after TCRalphabeta/CD19-depleted stem cell transplant. The receptor set was obtained from a male patient aged 10-17 years who had a stem cell transplant for acute lymphoblastic leukemia, so the T cells may come from the graft donor.

The chain employs TRBV27 and TRBJ1-5; D may be TRBD1 (6 bases). Germline CDR1 and CDR2: MNHEY and SMNVEV (reference sequence). The length of the CDR3 is 17 residues. The V and J ends lost 0 bases and 3 bases respectively, with 15 bases between them. The CDR3 protein is CASSLSPIDRFNQPQHF. In nucleotides, the CDR3 is TGTGCCAGCAGTTTATCGCCGATCGACAGGTTCAATCAGCCCCAGCATTTT.

This clonotype was detected only a few times. The chain joins TRBV6-5 to TRBJ2-1, with TRBD2 matching 7 bases. The V and J ends lost 4 bases and 9 bases, in that order; junction bases with no gene match: 9. Germline CDR1 and CDR2: MNHEY and SVGAGI. The CDR3 extends over 14 amino acids. CDR3 amino acids: CASSWTREGSEQFF. Here the CDR3 DNA reads TGTGCCAGCAGTTGGACTAGGGAGGGTAGTGAGCAGTTCTTC.

V is TRBV25-1 and J is TRBJ2-7; D unresolved. The ends were cut back, 0 bases at V and 5 bases at J, with 8 bases in the middle. The CDR3 is 13 amino acids. Germline-derived CDR1 and CDR2 are MGHDK and SYGVNS. The CDR3 is CASSEYSNNEQYF. For the CDR3, the DNA is TGTGCCAGCAGTGAATATAGTAACAACGAGCAGTACTTC.

This clonotype was counted only a few times. This chain links TRBV7-7 with TRBJ2-5; D is undetermined. Germline V gene data show CDR1 as SSHAT and CDR2 as FNYEAQ (reference sequence). The CDR3 covers 15 residues. The ends were cut back, 8 bases at V and 3 bases at J, with 19 bases in the middle. In DNA form, the CDR3 reads TGTGCCAGCCATGGCCCGCTGGACCAGAAAGAGACCCAGTACTTC. The encoded protein is CASHGPLDQKETQYF.

This clonotype was counted only a few times. The chain carries TRBV7-8 and TRBJ2-7, with D unresolved. Per germline, CDR1 SGHVS and CDR2 FQNEAQ. The CDR3 has 14 residues. Trimming took off 2 bases at V and 6 bases at J, with 14 bases between the two ends. The CDR3 nucleotides read TGTGCCAGCAGCTTAAGTGGCCTATCAGGCGAGCAGTACTTC. Residues: CASSLSGLSGEQYF.

The genes are TRBV4-1 and TRBJ1-4; D possibly corresponds to TRBD1 (5 bases). Trimming stripped 2 bases from V and 7 bases from J, with 23 bases between. The CDR3 length is 18 residues. Germline V CDR1 and CDR2: MGHRA, YSYEKL. The CDR3 sequence: CASSQPTGARFGAEKLFF. CDR3 nucleotides: TGCGCCAGCAGCCAACCCACCGGGGCCCGATTTGGGGCTGAAAAACTGTTTTTT.

There are a few counts of this clonotype. CDR3 DNA sequence: TGTGCCAGCAGTGCCTCGGGACCGAACACTGAAGCTTTCTTT. Its translation is CASSASGPNTEAFF. This chain connects TRBV25-1 to TRBJ1-1; a possible D gene is TRBD1 (5 bases). The CDR3 spans 14 residues. The germline V gene has CDR1 MGHDK and CDR2 SYGVNS. With 4 bases removed from V and 1 base from J, the gap between germline ends came to 10 bases. Using reference TRBV25-1 and TRBJ1-1 for the parts outside the CDR3, the full variable domain is EADIYQTPRYLVIGTGKKITLECSQTMGHDKMYWYQQDPGMELHLIHYSYGVNSTEKGDLSSESTVSRIRTEHFPLTLESARPSHTSQYLCASSASGPNTEAFFGQGTRLTVV.

The chain has TRBV12-3 or TRBV12-4 and TRBJ1-2; D is perhaps TRBD1 (6 bases). This CDR3 region has 12 residues. The V and J ends lost 6 bases and 8 bases respectively, with 13 bases between them. CDR3 sequence (DNA): TGTGCCAGCAGAATAGGGGGAAAGGGCTACACCTTC. Amino acids: CASRIGGKGYTF.

In this sample, this clonotype turned up once. V and J are TRBV2 and TRBJ2-2; 10 nucleotides match TRBD2. This CDR3 contains 16 residues. From germline, CDR1 is SNHLY and CDR2 FYNNEI. The V segment lost 6 bases and the J segment 4 bases; nucleotides outside the gene matches: 8. CDR3 loop: CASRRLAGAPTGELFF. The CDR3 DNA reads as TGTGCCAGCAGAAGGCTAGCGGGAGCCCCCACCGGGGAGCTGTTTTTT.

This clonotype appeared a few times. V gene TRBV28 combines with J gene TRBJ2-4, with D unclear. The germline V gene encodes CDR1 MDHEN and CDR2 SYDVKM. Trimming took off 5 bases at V and 6 bases at J, with 11 bases between the two ends. The CDR3 is 13 amino acids. The CDR3 bases are TGTGCCAGCAGTCTACTATACGGAAACATTCAGTACTTC. Translation gives CASSLLYGNIQYF.

The chain uses TRBV10-3 and TRBJ2-1, with TRBD2 matching over 7 bases. V shed 4 bases and J 8 bases; nucleotides not matched to a gene: 5. Germline loops: CDR1 ENHRY, CDR2 SYGVKD. This CDR3 spans 13 amino acids. CDR3 sequence reads: CAISGLAWDEQFF. The CDR3 DNA follows: TGTGCCATCAGTGGACTAGCTTGGGATGAGCAGTTCTTC.

In DNA, the CDR3 is TGCGCCAGCAGCTTGAGGAGGACATTAACCTACGAGCAGTACTTC. Amino acids: CASSLRRTLTYEQYF. V is TRBV5-1 and J is TRBJ2-7; either TRBD1 or TRBD2 may fit D (5 bases each). The CDR3 totals 15 residues. CDR1 and CDR2 from the germline V gene are SGHRS and YFSETQ. With 1 base removed from V and 2 bases from J, the gap between germline ends came to 13 bases.

This clonotype was counted a few times. V gene TRBV2 combines with J gene TRBJ2-3; 8 bases fit TRBD2. This CDR3 is 16 amino acids long. Germline CDR1 reads SNHLY; CDR2 reads FYNNEI. V gave up 8 bases and J gave up 2 bases; unmatched junction bases: 12. The CDR3: CASLHTGLGHTDTQYF. The DNA for the CDR3 is TGTGCCAGCTTACATACGGGACTAGGACACACAGATACGCAGTATTTT.

This chain uses TRBV20-1 with TRBJ2-3; 7 bases align to TRBD2. V lost 1 base to trimming and J lost 4 bases; unmatched junction nucleotides: 5. This CDR3 is built from 14 residues. Germline V CDR1 and CDR2: DFQATT, SNEGSKA (reference sequence). The CDR3 is CSARVGGGADTQYF. The CDR3 nucleotides read TGCAGTGCTAGAGTTGGGGGAGGGGCAGATACGCAGTATTTT.